This T cell receptor (beta chain) derives from a study of T-cell reconstitution after alpha-beta-depleted transplantation in children. A TCRbeta library incorporating unique molecular identifiers was prepared. Via MiXCR, TCRdb re-called the PCR reads, giving one row per CDR3 protein. The repertoire holds about 640,000 distinct CDR3 sequences, with around a sixth as singletons. Specimen: PBMCs from the stem cell graft donor, collected from the stem cell graft. This clonotype was sampled from a human donor who donated a stem cell graft to a child with acute myeloid leukemia.

CDR3: CASRYDRGNSPLHF. DNA for the CDR3: TGTGCCAGCAGATACGACAGGGGCAATTCACCCCTCCACTTT. The chain employs TRBV7-9 and TRBJ1-6; TRBD1 matches at 8 bases. CDR1 is SEHNR and CDR2 is FQNEAQ in the germline V gene (reference sequence). J lost 7 bases, V lost 6 bases, and 5 bases had no gene match. The CDR3 has 14 amino acids.